This T cell receptor beta chain derives from a study of blood T cells in healthy people across ages. V was trimmed by 4 bases and J by 7 bases, leaving 7 bases between them. The germline V gene has CDR1 SQVTM and CDR2 ANQGSEA. CDR3 length: 10 residues. The second PCR ran roughly 7 to 12 cycles with a sample-barcoded 5' primer and J-beta primers. TCRdb called the 5' RACE reads again in MiXCR, with one record for every CDR3 protein. The sample has 700,000 to 900,000 distinct CDR3 sequences, approximately 24% seen once; the top ten hold around 3%. These data were also reused for a study on T cells of mothers and their children. That report adds: The TCR beta CDR3 read count exceeded 10 million for each mother and was around 3.1 million for each child.

The J gene is TRBJ1-1, the V gene TRBV29-1; D gene uncertain. This clonotype was obtained from a boy aged 5-17 years in good health. Material for sequencing was blood. The CDR3 loop is CSVVDLEAFF. The CDR3 nucleotides are TGCAGCGTTGTAGACCTTGAAGCTTTCTTT.